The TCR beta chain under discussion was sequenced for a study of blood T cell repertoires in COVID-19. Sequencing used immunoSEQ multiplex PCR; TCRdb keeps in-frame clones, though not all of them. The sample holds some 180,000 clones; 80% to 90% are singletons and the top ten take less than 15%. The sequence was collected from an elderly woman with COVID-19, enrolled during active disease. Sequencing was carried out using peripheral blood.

CDR3 residues: CASSPGDRGYQPQHF. The CDR3 DNA follows: TGTGCCAGCAGTCCCGGGGACAGGGGTTATCAGCCCCAGCATTTT. The chain couples TRBV27 to TRBJ1-5, with TRBD1 matching 10 bases. CDR3 length: 15 amino acids. The ends lost 5 bases at V and 5 bases at J; junction bases unmatched: 6. Germline V gene lookup returns CDR1 MNHEY and CDR2 SMNVEV (reference sequence).